This T cell receptor (beta chain) stems from a study of PD-1 blockade in classical Hodgkin lymphoma. Study outcomes and limitations: Baseline diversity was lower in partial responders and progressors than complete responders.

Each patient relapsed following autologous stem cell transplantation, and prior brentuximab vedotin exposure differed. The protocol was immunoSEQ multiplex PCR, while the TCRdb copy is restricted to in-frame clones and leaves out a portion. The top ten clones hold around 12% of a sample with 57,000 or so clones, around 89% of them seen once. The CDR3 extends over 13 amino acids. V dropped 8 bases and J dropped 3 bases, with 16 bases sitting between them. Germline V gives CDR1 SQVTM, CDR2 ANQGSEA. With respect to this clone: What it binds is unknown.

Specimen: peripheral blood mononuclear cells (PBMCs), collected at baseline. The source of this sequence is a human donor with classical Hodgkin lymphoma. The chain links TRBV29-1 to TRBJ2-5; maybe TRBD1 (5 bases). The CDR3 sequence: CSIVDPGKETQYF. CDR3 nucleotide sequence: TGCAGCATTGTGGATCCAGGGAAAGAGACCCAGTACTTC. Together with reference TRBV29-1 and TRBJ2-5, the CDR3 gives the full variable domain: SAVISQKPSRDICQRGTSLTIQCQVDSQVTMMFWYRQQPGQSLTLIATANQGSEATYESGFVIDKFPISRPNLTFSTLTVSNMSPEDSSIYLCSIVDPGKETQYFGPGTRLLVL.